These T cell receptor beta chains were read from a single sample in a study of blood T cell repertoires in COVID-19. The table came from immunoSEQ multiplex PCR; TCRdb's copy has only in-frame clones and leaves some out. The table has over 65,000 clones, 65% to 90% seen once. What was sequenced was peripheral blood. Receptor source: a man aged 80 or over with active COVID-19. Both conserved end residues are part of each CDR3. Each record gives: CDR3 length, J gene, D gene, V gene, clone size, CDR3 protein, CDR3 DNA. A D gene is named only where the DNA matches it firmly. Clone size is given for some rows only: seen once, a few or many times, or a class if the clone is expanded.

16,TRBJ2-1,TRBD2,TRBV6-2/TRBV6-3,once,CASSYSLGGGIDEQFF,TGTGCCAGCAGTTACTCGCTTGGCGGGGGTATCGATGAGCAGTTCTTC
14,TRBJ1-5,TRBD1,TRBV5-6,NA,CASRRRDRGTPQHF,TGTGCCAGCAGGCGGCGGGACAGGGGCACGCCCCAGCATTTT
12,TRBJ1-1,NA,TRBV5-1,NA,CASSSGNTEAFF,TGCGCCAGCAGCTCAGGGAACACTGAAGCTTTCTTT
14,TRBJ2-7,NA,TRBV3-1/TRBV3-2,NA,CASSQDPGTYEQYF,TGTGCCAGCAGCCAAGATCCGGGAACCTACGAGCAGTACTTC
15,TRBJ1-4,NA,TRBV9,once,CASSVGPGPNEKLFF,TGTGCCAGCAGCGTAGGCCCAGGGCCTAATGAAAAACTGTTTTTT
14,TRBJ2-5,TRBD1,TRBV7-7,once,CASSRTGKQETQYF,TGTGCCAGCAGCCGGACAGGGAAACAAGAGACCCAGTACTTC
17,TRBJ2-7,TRBD2,TRBV28,NA,CASSNPGTSGLAYEQYF,TGTGCCAGCAGTAACCCCGGGACTAGCGGCTTGGCCTACGAGCAGTACTTC
15,TRBJ1-4,NA,TRBV7-2,NA,CASSLGLGSYEKLFF,TGTGCCAGCAGCTTAGGCCTGGGGAGTTATGAAAAACTGTTTTTT
14,TRBJ2-5,NA,TRBV4-3,NA,CASSQIGQEETQYF,TGCGCCAGCAGCCAGATTGGGCAAGAAGAGACCCAGTACTTC
16,TRBJ1-1,NA,TRBV9,NA,CASSVGDSGSNTEAFF,TGTGCCAGCAGCGTAGGAGATTCAGGGTCAAACACTGAAGCTTTCTTT
17,TRBJ2-2,NA,TRBV7-3,NA,CASSREATRTTPGELFF,TGTGCCAGCAGCCGAGAGGCGACAAGGACTACACCCGGGGAGCTGTTTTTT
16,TRBJ2-3,NA,TRBV11-1,NA,CASSLLGTSPADTQYF,TGTGCCAGCAGCCTCCTGGGGACATCACCCGCTGATACGCAGTATTTT
17,TRBJ2-1,TRBD2,TRBV5-1,NA,CASSAGTSGPAYNEQFF,TGCGCCAGCAGCGCCGGGACTAGCGGGCCCGCCTACAATGAGCAGTTCTTC
14,TRBJ1-2,NA,TRBV28,NA,CASRGEKVPYGYTF,TGTGCCAGCAGAGGGGAAAAGGTTCCCTATGGCTACACCTTC